A single sample is the source of the 13 T cell receptor beta chains below, sequenced in a study of blood T cell repertoires in COVID-19. Method: immunoSEQ multiplex PCR; TCRdb's copy keeps in-frame clones and lacks some. The sample includes fewer than 250,000 clones, around 85% of them seen just once. Material for sequencing was peripheral blood. Every receptor here comes from a man aged 25 to 45 with acute or convalescent COVID-19.

This chain connects TRBV2 to TRBJ1-5, with D possibly matching TRBD1 (6 bases). Trimming took 5 bases from V and 8 from J, leaving 19 bases between them. The CDR3 contains 15 residues. CDR1 is SNHLY and CDR2 is FYNNEI in the germline V gene. CDR3 sequence reads: CASSQGSQGGEPQHF. The CDR3, as DNA: TGTGCCAGCAGTCAAGGATCACAGGGTGGAGAGCCCCAGCATTTT.

This rearrangement joins TRBV30 to TRBJ2-7; D gene ambiguous. This CDR3 comprises 12 residues. CDR1 and CDR2 from the germline V gene are GTSNPN and SVGIG (reference sequence). V gave up 1 base and J gave up 4 bases, with 8 bases separating them. The chain's CDR3 is CAWSGSGYEQYF. CDR3 sequence (DNA): TGTGCCTGGAGTGGGAGTGGTTACGAGCAGTACTTC. Filled out from reference TRBV30 and TRBJ2-7, the complete variable domain reads SQTIHQWPATLVQPVGSPLSLECTVEGTSNPNLYWYRQAAGRGLQLLFYSVGIGQISSEVPQNLSASRPQDRQFILSSKKLLLSDSGFYLCAWSGSGYEQYFGPGTRLTVT.

The chain links TRBV5-6 to TRBJ2-7, with D maybe TRBD2 (7 bases). CDR3 size: 14 residues. Germline CDR1 reads SGHDT; CDR2 reads YYEEEE. With 2 bases removed from V and 3 bases from J, the gap between germline ends came to 12 bases. Here the CDR3 reads CASSFLGGGYEQYF. In DNA form, the CDR3 reads TGTGCCAGCAGCTTTTTGGGAGGGGGCTACGAGCAGTACTTC.

This clone was detected once. J is TRBJ2-3 and V is TRBV2; 9 bases line up with TRBD2. The CDR3 contains 15 residues. Per the germline V gene, CDR1 is SNHLY and CDR2 is FYNNEI. The trim removed 3 bases at V and 5 bases at J, leaving 6 bases unmatched. For the CDR3, the DNA is TGTGCCAGCAGTGATCCAGCGGGGGGTGAAGATACGCAGTATTTT. Translation: CASSDPAGGEDTQYF.

The table lists this clone with a count of one. V and J are TRBV5-1 and TRBJ2-2; TRBD1 matches 9 bases. Germline V lookup: CDR1 SGHRS, CDR2 YFSETQ. The CDR3 has 17 amino acids. With V trimmed by 0 bases and J by 7 bases, 10 bases remained unmatched. DNA of the CDR3: TGCGCCAGCAGCTTGGATCCGGGACAGGGAAGAGGCGGGGAGCTGTTTTTT. Translating gives CASSLDPGQGRGGELFF.

The chain combines TRBV30 with TRBJ1-4, with TRBD1 as a possible D gene (5 bases). Germline lookup yields CDR1 GTSNPN and CDR2 SVGIG (reference sequence). The V end was cut by 2 bases, the J end by 8 bases, with 15 bases between. This CDR3 has 14 residues. CDR3 in DNA: TGTGCCTGGAGTAGGGCAGGGTTGCGGGAAAAACTGTTTTTT. Protein sequence: CAWSRAGLREKLFF.

This chain connects TRBV29-1 to TRBJ2-2, with 7 bases that match TRBD2. Unmatched junction bases numbered 0, after V lost 4 bases and J lost 7 bases. Germline V CDR1 and CDR2: SQVTM, ANQGSEA. The CDR3 is 11 amino acids. This chain's CDR3 is CSVASGGELFF. The CDR3 nucleotides read TGCAGCGTTGCTAGCGGCGGGGAGCTGTTTTTT.

This clone has just a few counts. V usage is TRBV5-5 and J usage is TRBJ1-6; TRBD1 matches 9 bases. The CDR3 has 15 amino acids. Germline values: CDR1 SGHKS, CDR2 YYEKEE (reference sequence). V gave up 4 bases and J gave up 6 bases; unmatched junction bases: 5. CDR3 coding DNA: TGTGCCAGCAGCCCGGGGACAGGGACTAATTCACCCCTCCACTTT. Translating it yields CASSPGTGTNSPLHF.

V gene TRBV15 combines with J gene TRBJ2-3; maybe TRBD1 (6 bases). The V gene's germline CDR1 is LNHNV and CDR2 YYDKDF (reference sequence). CDR3 length: 16 amino acids. With 1 base removed from V and 2 bases from J, the gap between germline ends came to 13 bases. The CDR3 DNA reads as TGTGCCACCAGCAGAGCACAGGGACCCTCCACAGATACGCAGTATTTT. Translation: CATSRAQGPSTDTQYF. The variable domain in full, with the rest retrieved from reference TRBV15 and TRBJ2-3, is DAMVIQNPRYQVTQFGKPVTLSCSQTLNHNVMYWYQQKSSQAPKLLFHYYDKDFNNEADTPDNFQSRRPNTSFCFLDIRSPGLGDTAMYLCATSRAQGPSTDTQYFGPGTRLTVL.

V and J are TRBV7-3 and TRBJ1-6; 8 bases map to TRBD1. CDR3 length equals 16 residues. With 3 bases clipped from V and 5 bases from J, the junction kept 6 bases outside the gene matches. Germline V gene lookup returns CDR1 SGHTA and CDR2 FQGTGA. The CDR3 loop reads CASSLVGQANNSPLHF. The CDR3 DNA is TGTGCCAGCAGCTTGGTGGGACAGGCGAATAATTCACCCCTCCACTTT.

The chain recombines TRBV5-1 with TRBJ2-3; perhaps TRBD2 as D (5 bases). Looked up from germline, CDR1 is SGHRS and CDR2 is YFSETQ. CDR3 length: 14 residues. V lost 4 bases and J 2 bases, leaving 11 bases between the germline ends. In DNA, the CDR3 is TGCGCCAGCAGCGAACGGGATCCCACAGATACGCAGTATTTT. The encoded protein is CASSERDPTDTQYF.

This sequence joins TRBV10-3 and TRBJ2-1; TRBD1 aligns across 10 bases. This CDR3 contains 14 residues. Per germline, CDR1 ENHRY and CDR2 SYGVKD. V shed 5 bases and J 5 bases; nucleotides not matched to a gene: 3. The CDR3 spells CAISPGQGNNEQFF. As DNA, the CDR3 is TGTGCCATCAGTCCGGGACAGGGGAACAATGAGCAGTTCTTC.

J is TRBJ2-3 and V is TRBV19, with 7 bases that match TRBD1. The CDR3 is made up of 15 amino acids. V shed 6 bases, J shed 2 bases, and the junction held 8 bases outside the gene matches. Germline values: CDR1 LNHDA, CDR2 SQIVND (reference sequence). CDR3 in amino acids: CASRPGGGVTDTQYF. In DNA, the CDR3 is TGTGCCAGTAGACCAGGGGGTGGAGTCACAGATACGCAGTATTTT.